Each of the 4 T cell receptor beta chains below was sequenced from the same sample in a study of shared clonotypes between healthy human individuals. This table comes from immunoSEQ multiplex PCR, and its TCRdb copy is limited to in-frame clones, with some not included. The data contain 2.3 million or so clones, approximately 95% of them singletons. The sample taken for sequencing was naive CD4+ T cells from PBMCs. Subset defined: CD45RA+ positively selected. The receptor source for this set is a man younger than 30 in good health. Some clones in this sample may be carry-over from other donors' samples.

V usage is TRBV19 and J usage is TRBJ2-5, with a possible D match to TRBD2 (6 bases). This CDR3 has 13 amino acids. CDR1 LNHDA and CDR2 SQIVND come from the germline V gene (reference sequence). V was shortened by 5 bases and J by 2 bases, with 9 bases between the two germline ends. The CDR3 region has the DNA TGTGCCAGTAGTGCCGCGGGACAAGAGACCCAGTACTTC. The encoded protein is CASSAAGQETQYF.

V usage is TRBV5-1 and J usage is TRBJ2-3; D is uncertain. Trimming took 4 bases from V and 1 from J, leaving 7 bases between them. Germline loops: CDR1 SGHRS, CDR2 YFSETQ. The CDR3 sequence is 13 residues long. The DNA of the CDR3 is TGCGCCAGCAGCGGTGTGGGCACAGATACGCAGTATTTT. It yields the protein CASSGVGTDTQYF.

This clone was seen only once. The CDR3 loop reads CASTPTDGTYNEQFF. CDR3 nucleotides: TGTGCCAGCACCCCTACGGACGGGACCTACAATGAGCAGTTCTTC. The V gene is TRBV7-8, the J gene TRBJ2-1, with D possibly being TRBD2 (5 bases). Between the trimmed V and J ends, which lost 7 bases and 2 bases, there was a span of 15 bases. Germline V gives CDR1 SGHVS, CDR2 FQNEAQ. The CDR3 is 15 residues long. Full variable domain (outside the CDR3, taken from reference TRBV7-8 and TRBJ2-1): GAGVSQSPRYKVAKRGQDVALRCDPISGHVSLFWYQQALGQGPEFLTYFQNEAQLDKSGLPSDRFFAERPEGSVSTLKIQRTQQEDSAVYLCASTPTDGTYNEQFFGPGTRLTVL.

In this sample, this clone turned up once. The chain employs TRBV28 and TRBJ2-7, with TRBD2 as a possible D gene (5 bases). The CDR3 runs to 16 residues. Trimming removed 6 bases from V and 0 bases from J, with 18 bases in between. CDR1 and CDR2 (germline): MDHEN, SYDVKM. DNA for the CDR3: TGTGCCAGCAGATCCAGCGGACCTGCCCACTCCTACGAGCAGTACTTC. Translated: CASRSSGPAHSYEQYF.